Below, 23 T cell receptor beta chains from the same sample are listed, as sequenced in a study of OX40 agonist ivuxolimab in advanced cancers. Clones were sequenced by immunoSEQ multiplex PCR, and TCRdb holds only the in-frame ones, with some missing. The data contain 67,000 or so clones, 88% of them singletons. The sequenced sample was CD4+ or CD8+ T cells sorted from blood, obtained in a trial of the OX40 agonist ivuxolimab. These TCRs come from an adult with an advanced solid tumor such as melanoma, head and neck, liver or kidney cancer.

This chain connects TRBV19 to TRBJ2-2; TRBD1 or TRBD2 may be the D gene (5 bases each). Germline CDR1 reads LNHDA; CDR2 reads SQIVND (reference sequence). Deletions cut 5 bases from V and 2 bases from J, with 9 bases between. This CDR3 spans 14 amino acids. The CDR3 DNA follows: TGTGCCAGTAGTCTGGGGACCAACACCGGGGAGCTGTTTTTT. This sequence encodes CASSLGTNTGELFF.

The CDR3 coding sequence is TGCGCCAGCAGCCAAATAGTTACAGTTTACAATGAGCAGTTCTTC. Protein: CASSQIVTVYNEQFF. J is TRBJ2-1 and V is TRBV4-1; D ambiguous. Germline CDR1 and CDR2: MGHRA and YSYEKL. The CDR3 extends over 15 amino acids. Trimming removed 2 bases at V and 4 bases at J, with 12 bases between.

The rearrangement links TRBV6-1 to TRBJ1-1, with a weak D call TRBD1 (5 bases). Germline V CDR1 and CDR2: MNHNS, SASEGT. The V end lost 4 bases, the J end lost 11 bases, and 20 bases lay between the germline ends. The CDR3 contains 14 residues. The CDR3 DNA follows: TGTGCCAGCAGTGGCCCTCTGGTGGAGGGACTGGCTTTCTTT. It yields the protein CASSGPLVEGLAFF.

The V call is TRBV7-2, the J call TRBJ2-3; the D gene is possibly TRBD2 (7 bases). CDR1 and CDR2 from the germline V gene are SGHTA and FQGNSA. The ends were cut back, 5 bases at V and 2 bases at J, with 17 bases in the middle. There are 16 residues in the CDR3. CDR3 sequence (DNA): TGTGCCAGCAGCGCCCGCCGGGGGGCCTCCACAGATACGCAGTATTTT. This encodes CASSARRGASTDTQYF. Drawing the rest from reference TRBV7-2 and TRBJ2-3, the complete variable domain is GAGVSQSPSNKVTEKGKDVELRCDPISGHTALYWYRQSLGQGLEFLIYFQGNSAPDKSGLPSDRFSAERTGGSVSTLTIQRTQQEDSAVYLCASSARRGASTDTQYFGPGTRLTVL.

The rearrangement joins TRBV4-2 to TRBJ2-6; TRBD2 matches at 9 bases. The junction had 12 bases not matched to a gene; V was cut back by 0 bases and J by 0 bases. In germline, CDR1 is LGHNA, CDR2 YNFKEQ. The CDR3 consists of 21 residues. CDR3 nucleotides: TGTGCCAGCAGCCAAGATCGGCTAGCGGGGTTCTTCCTCTCTGGGGCCAACGTCCTGACTTTC. The encoded protein is CASSQDRLAGFFLSGANVLTF.

The CDR3 here is CASKEEGEKLFF. The CDR3 DNA reads as TGTGCCAGCAAGGAGGAGGGTGAAAAACTGTTTTTT. The rearrangement links TRBV2 to TRBJ1-4; D remains ambiguous. Germline CDR1 reads SNHLY; CDR2 reads FYNNEI. Trimming removed 7 bases from V and 7 bases from J, with 10 bases in between. The CDR3 contains 12 residues.

The chain carries TRBV6-1 and TRBJ1-5; D not resolved. Between the trimmed V and J ends, which lost 3 bases and 4 bases, there was a span of 7 bases. The CDR3 totals 13 residues. Germline CDR1 and CDR2: MNHNS and SASEGT. CDR3 nucleotide sequence: TGTGCCAGCAGTGAGGTGCGTAATCAGCCCCAGCATTTT. Protein sequence: CASSEVRNQPQHF.

The chain joins TRBV19 to TRBJ2-7; D is unclear. Trimming left V 3 bases short and J 4 bases short, with 7 bases between. CDR1 is LNHDA and CDR2 is SQIVND in the germline V gene (reference sequence). The CDR3 totals 12 residues. In DNA, the CDR3 is TGTGCCAGTAGTATCTCCGGGTACGAGCAGTACTTC. This sequence encodes CASSISGYEQYF. Full variable domain (remainder filled in from reference TRBV19 and TRBJ2-7): DGGITQSPKYLFRKEGQNVTLSCEQNLNHDAMYWYRQDPGQGLRLIYYSQIVNDFQKGDIAEGYSVSREKKESFPLTVTSAQKNPTAFYLCASSISGYEQYFGPGTRLTVT.

V usage is TRBV19 and J usage is TRBJ2-3, with D unclear. The germline CDR1 and CDR2 sequences are LNHDA and SQIVND (reference sequence). The length of the CDR3 is 15 residues. The ends were cut back, 6 bases at V and 6 bases at J, with 19 bases in the middle. The CDR3 loop is CASRPTDRVGDTQYF. In DNA, the CDR3 is TGTGCCAGTAGACCTACGGATCGAGTAGGGGATACGCAGTATTTT.

V usage is TRBV29-1 and J usage is TRBJ1-2; no clear D gene. Per the germline V gene, CDR1 is SQVTM and CDR2 is ANQGSEA. The CDR3 consists of 10 residues. V shed 0 bases and J shed 8 bases, with 4 bases lying between them. The CDR3 region has the DNA TGCAGCGTTGAAGAACCGGGCTACACCTTC. Its protein product is CSVEEPGYTF.

The chain's CDR3 is CASSRTGDSPYGYTF. Here the CDR3 DNA reads TGCGCCAGCAGCCGTACAGGCGACAGCCCCTATGGCTACACCTTC. The chain combines TRBV4-1 with TRBJ1-2; TRBD1 is a possible D gene (5 bases). The V gene lost 4 bases and the J gene lost 4 bases, with 16 bases spanning the gap. This CDR3 is 15 amino acids long. Per germline, CDR1 MGHRA and CDR2 YSYEKL.

The V call is TRBV28, the J call TRBJ1-1; TRBD1 matches 9 bases. This CDR3 comprises 15 residues. Trimming cost V 6 bases and J 3 bases; bases outside gene matches: 8. The V gene's germline CDR1 is MDHEN and CDR2 SYDVKM. The CDR3 region is CASRNPTGGDTEAFF. Here the CDR3 DNA reads TGTGCCAGCAGGAACCCGACAGGGGGTGACACTGAAGCTTTCTTT.

The genes are TRBV29-1 and TRBJ2-6; 8 bases align to TRBD2. With V trimmed by 7 bases and J by 4 bases, 12 bases remained unmatched. CDR1 is SQVTM and CDR2 is ANQGSEA in the germline V gene. This CDR3 contains 16 residues. The CDR3 sequence is CSATGGRGSGANVLTF. The CDR3 region has the DNA TGCAGCGCCACGGGGGGGCGCGGTTCCGGGGCCAACGTCCTGACTTTC. Combining the CDR3 with reference TRBV29-1 and TRBJ2-6 gives the whole variable domain SAVISQKPSRDICQRGTSLTIQCQVDSQVTMMFWYRQQPGQSLTLIATANQGSEATYESGFVIDKFPISRPNLTFSTLTVSNMSPEDSSIYLCSATGGRGSGANVLTFGAGSRLTVL.

The chain joins TRBV9 to TRBJ1-2; unclear D gene. The germline CDR1 and CDR2 sequences are SGDLS and YYNGEE. The CDR3 runs to 14 residues. V lost 0 bases and J 8 bases, leaving 14 bases between the germline ends. The CDR3 coding sequence is TGTGCCAGCAGCGTAGATCAGGAGGGCTTAGGCTACACCTTC. Translating it yields CASSVDQEGLGYTF.

CDR3 in DNA: TGCGCCAGCAGCTTGGGACTAGATTGGAATGAGCAGTTCTTC. This codes for CASSLGLDWNEQFF. The chain employs TRBV5-1 and TRBJ2-1; D might be TRBD2 (6 bases). The germline V gene has CDR1 SGHRS and CDR2 YFSETQ. Trimming took off 0 bases at V and 7 bases at J, with 11 bases between the two ends. The CDR3 has 14 residues.

The V gene is TRBV5-1, the J gene TRBJ2-7; TRBD2 matches at 7 bases. The germline gives CDR1 SGHRS, CDR2 YFSETQ. The CDR3 loop spans 16 amino acids. The ends lost 4 bases at V and 0 bases at J; junction bases unmatched: 10. In nucleotides, the CDR3 is TGCGCCAGCAGCCCCCAGGTGGGACTAAGCTCCTACGAGCAGTACTTC. Protein sequence: CASSPQVGLSSYEQYF.

The rearrangement joins TRBV5-1 to TRBJ2-5; D possibly corresponds to TRBD2 (6 bases). The V gene lost 0 bases and the J gene lost 5 bases, with 14 bases spanning the gap. Looked up from germline, CDR1 is SGHRS and CDR2 is YFSETQ. CDR3 length equals 15 residues. The CDR3 nucleotides read TGCGCCAGCAGCTTGGGTGGGGGGTCCAGGGAGACCCAGTACTTC. This gives the protein CASSLGGGSRETQYF. Full variable domain (outside the CDR3, taken from reference TRBV5-1 and TRBJ2-5): KAGVTQTPRYLIKTRGQQVTLSCSPISGHRSVSWYQQTPGQGLQFLFEYFSETQRNKGNFPGRFSGRQFSNSRSEMNVSTLELGDSALYLCASSLGGGSRETQYFGPGTRLLVL.

The V call is TRBV7-2, the J call TRBJ2-3; TRBD2 aligns across 8 bases. Per germline, CDR1 SGHTA and CDR2 FQGNSA. The CDR3 consists of 17 residues. Trimming took 5 bases from V and 2 from J; bases not matched to a gene: 12. CDR3 protein: CASSPLVAGGPTDTQYF. The CDR3 coding sequence is TGTGCCAGCAGCCCATTAGTGGCGGGGGGACCCACAGATACGCAGTATTTT.

The V call is TRBV19, the J call TRBJ2-7; D ambiguous. Per germline, CDR1 LNHDA and CDR2 SQIVND (reference sequence). The CDR3 runs to 12 residues. V was cut by 3 bases and J by 7 bases, with 10 bases left in between. CDR3 in DNA: TGTGCCAGTAGTATCCCCCACCAAGAGCAGTACTTC. Translated, it gives CASSIPHQEQYF.

V gene TRBV30 combines with J gene TRBJ2-5, with 9 nucleotides matching TRBD2. The V gene end was trimmed by 5 bases and the J gene end by 5 bases; junction bases not matched to a gene: 6. The CDR3 contains 13 residues. Germline CDR1 is GTSNPN and CDR2 is SVGIG (reference sequence). Here the CDR3 reads CAWEAGGMETQYF. The CDR3, as DNA: TGTGCCTGGGAAGCGGGGGGCATGGAGACCCAGTACTTC.

The chain uses TRBV7-9 and TRBJ2-3; no firm D call. Germline V lookup: CDR1 SEHNR, CDR2 FQNEAQ (reference sequence). The V end was cut by 3 bases, the J end by 1 base, with 17 bases between. This CDR3 is 17 amino acids long. CDR3 bases: TGTGCCAGCAGCTTTGATTGGCAGGTCTTGGGCACAGATACGCAGTATTTT. Its protein is CASSFDWQVLGTDTQYF.

This chain joins TRBV6-1 and TRBJ2-7; D unresolved. CDR3 length equals 11 residues. Germline lookup yields CDR1 MNHNS and CDR2 SASEGT. Between the trimmed V and J ends, which lost 10 bases and 3 bases, there was a span of 10 bases. DNA for the CDR3: TGTGCCACCAACCTAGGCTACGAGCAGTACTTC. This codes for CATNLGYEQYF.

In DNA form, the CDR3 reads TGCGCCAGCAGCTTGGACCCGGGGTCCAACGGGGAGCTGTTTTTT. Encoded protein: CASSLDPGSNGELFF. The V and J genes are TRBV5-1 and TRBJ2-2; D might be TRBD2 (5 bases). In germline, CDR1 is SGHRS, CDR2 YFSETQ. V was shortened by 0 bases and J by 7 bases, with 13 bases between the two germline ends. The CDR3 consists of 15 residues. Complete variable domain (other parts from reference TRBV5-1 and TRBJ2-2): KAGVTQTPRYLIKTRGQQVTLSCSPISGHRSVSWYQQTPGQGLQFLFEYFSETQRNKGNFPGRFSGRQFSNSRSEMNVSTLELGDSALYLCASSLDPGSNGELFFGEGSRLTVL.